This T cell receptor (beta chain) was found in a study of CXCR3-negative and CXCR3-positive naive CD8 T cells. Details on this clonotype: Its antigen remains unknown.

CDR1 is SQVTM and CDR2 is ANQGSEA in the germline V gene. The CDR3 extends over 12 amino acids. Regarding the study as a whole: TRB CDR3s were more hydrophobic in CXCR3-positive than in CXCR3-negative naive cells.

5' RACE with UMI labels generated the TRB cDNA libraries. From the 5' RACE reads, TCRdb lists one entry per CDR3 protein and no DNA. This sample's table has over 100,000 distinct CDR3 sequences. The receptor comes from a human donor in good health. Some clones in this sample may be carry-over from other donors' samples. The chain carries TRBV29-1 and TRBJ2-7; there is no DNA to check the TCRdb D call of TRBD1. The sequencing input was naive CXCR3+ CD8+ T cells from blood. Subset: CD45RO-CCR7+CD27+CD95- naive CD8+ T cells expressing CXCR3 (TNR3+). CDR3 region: CSGGQGGYEQYF.